Listed below are T cell receptor beta chains from one sample, sequenced in a study of response to subunit inactivated influenza vaccine. TCRdb processed the RT-PCR reads anew with MiXCR; each CDR3 protein has one entry. The table lists more than 400,000 distinct CDR3 sequences, approximately 7.2% of them singletons. The source was PBMCs from blood, collected less than 30 months after vaccination. Every receptor here comes from a man between 50 and 75 years old who received an inactivated influenza vaccine. Both conserved end residues are part of each CDR3. Each record gives: D gene, J gene, clone size, V gene, CDR3 DNA, CDR3 protein. D genes are given only for firm matches. For some rows the clone size is stated as once, few or many, or as a class when expanded; others skip it.

d_gene: NA
j_gene: TRBJ1-2
abundance: NA
v_gene: TRBV12-3/TRBV12-4
CDR3nt: TGTGCCAGCAGTTTAGAGCGCGGATTTGGCTACACCTTC
CDR3aa: CASSLERGFGYTF

d_gene: TRBD2
j_gene: TRBJ2-3
abundance: NA
v_gene: TRBV29-1
CDR3nt: TGCAGCGTTGAGCTCGTACTAGCGGGGACCACAGATACGCAGTATTTT
CDR3aa: CSVELVLAGTTDTQYF

d_gene: NA
j_gene: TRBJ2-3
abundance: few
v_gene: TRBV20-1
CDR3nt: TGCAGTGCCCGTAGGGGGGCCCGCACAGATACGCAGTATTTT
CDR3aa: CSARRGARTDTQYF

d_gene: NA
j_gene: TRBJ1-5
abundance: few
v_gene: TRBV2
CDR3nt: TGTGCCAGCTCATTCGACAGCTCCAATCAGCCCCAGCATTTT
CDR3aa: CASSFDSSNQPQHF

d_gene: NA
j_gene: TRBJ2-7
abundance: NA
v_gene: TRBV20-1
CDR3nt: TGCAGTGCTATAGAACCGGGACTGGCCTACGAGCAGTACTTC
CDR3aa: CSAIEPGLAYEQYF

d_gene: NA
j_gene: TRBJ1-3
abundance: NA
v_gene: TRBV4-3
CDR3nt: TGCGCCAGCAGCCAAGATGCGGGGGGGCAACGAAACACCATATATTTT
CDR3aa: CASSQDAGGQRNTIYF

d_gene: TRBD1
j_gene: TRBJ2-3
abundance: NA
v_gene: TRBV24-1
CDR3nt: TGTGCCACCAGTGAGGGGACAGGGAAAGTGACAGATACGCAGTATTTT
CDR3aa: CATSEGTGKVTDTQYF

d_gene: NA
j_gene: TRBJ2-1
abundance: NA
v_gene: TRBV9
CDR3nt: TGTGCCAGCAGCGTTGGCAGGGCATATGCTGAGCAGTTCTTC
CDR3aa: CASSVGRAYAEQFF

d_gene: NA
j_gene: TRBJ1-1
abundance: NA
v_gene: TRBV19
CDR3nt: TGTGCCAGTAGTATCCGGGGGTTCCCGAACACTGAAGCTTTCTTT
CDR3aa: CASSIRGFPNTEAFF

d_gene: NA
j_gene: TRBJ1-1
abundance: many
v_gene: TRBV4-1
CDR3nt: TGCGCCAGCAGCCAAGGGTTTGCAGACACTGAAGCTTTCTTT
CDR3aa: CASSQGFADTEAFF

d_gene: NA
j_gene: TRBJ2-1
abundance: NA
v_gene: TRBV19
CDR3nt: TGTGCCAGTAGTATAGGTAGCCTTGAGCAGTTCTTC
CDR3aa: CASSIGSLEQFF

d_gene: TRBD2
j_gene: TRBJ2-1
abundance: NA
v_gene: TRBV3-1
CDR3nt: TGTGCCAGCAGCCAGACTAGCGGCCCGGGGAATGAGCAGTTCTTC
CDR3aa: CASSQTSGPGNEQFF

d_gene: TRBD2
j_gene: TRBJ2-3
abundance: many
v_gene: TRBV6-2/TRBV6-3
CDR3nt: TGTGCCAGCAGAAAGGCGGGAGCGGGTGATACGCAGTATTTT
CDR3aa: CASRKAGAGDTQYF

d_gene: NA
j_gene: TRBJ2-7
abundance: few
v_gene: TRBV27
CDR3nt: TGTGCCAGCAGTTTTGGGGGCAGACGGAGCTACGAGCAGTACTTC
CDR3aa: CASSFGGRRSYEQYF

d_gene: NA
j_gene: TRBJ1-2
abundance: NA
v_gene: TRBV9
CDR3nt: TGTGCCAGCAGCGGCCCTCGCGGGGGACTGTATGGCTACACCTTC
CDR3aa: CASSGPRGGLYGYTF

d_gene: NA
j_gene: TRBJ1-6
abundance: many
v_gene: TRBV7-9
CDR3nt: TGTGCCAGCAGCCCCCTCCACTTT
CDR3aa: CASSPLHF

d_gene: NA
j_gene: TRBJ2-3
abundance: NA
v_gene: TRBV28
CDR3nt: TGTGCCAGCAGTTTATTGATTGCGGGCCCCAAACGTCTAGATACGCAGTATTTT
CDR3aa: CASSLLIAGPKRLDTQYF

d_gene: TRBD1
j_gene: TRBJ1-6
abundance: many
v_gene: TRBV20-1
CDR3nt: TGCAGTGCTAGATCCTCAGGGGGTTCACCCCTCCACTTT
CDR3aa: CSARSSGGSPLHF

d_gene: TRBD2
j_gene: TRBJ2-2
abundance: many
v_gene: TRBV4-2
CDR3nt: TGTGCCAGCAGCCAAGACGGGACTAGCAGCACCGGGGAGCTGTTTTTT
CDR3aa: CASSQDGTSSTGELFF

d_gene: NA
j_gene: TRBJ2-3
abundance: many
v_gene: TRBV5-5
CDR3nt: TGTGCCAGCAGCCCAGGAGACACAGATACGCAGTATTTT
CDR3aa: CASSPGDTDTQYF

d_gene: NA
j_gene: TRBJ2-1
abundance: few
v_gene: TRBV24-1
CDR3nt: TGTGCCACCGGGGTAGGGCCATTGTACAATGAGCAGTTCTTC
CDR3aa: CATGVGPLYNEQFF

d_gene: NA
j_gene: TRBJ2-4
abundance: few
v_gene: TRBV27
CDR3nt: TGTGCCAGCAGTTTAGGGTCTACCCTAGCCAAAAACATTCAGTACTTC
CDR3aa: CASSLGSTLAKNIQYF

d_gene: TRBD1
j_gene: TRBJ1-1
abundance: NA
v_gene: TRBV20-1
CDR3nt: TGCAGTGCTAGAGACAGGGGGCTCACTGAAGCTTTCTTT
CDR3aa: CSARDRGLTEAFF

d_gene: NA
j_gene: TRBJ1-1
abundance: NA
v_gene: TRBV20-1
CDR3nt: TGCAGTGCCAGTCCCATAGGGGTCCTTGGGACTGAAGCTTTCTTT
CDR3aa: CSASPIGVLGTEAFF

d_gene: TRBD1
j_gene: TRBJ2-3
abundance: many
v_gene: TRBV24-1
CDR3nt: TGTGCCACCAGTGATCCGCACAGGGGGCAATCCACAGATACGCAGTATTTT
CDR3aa: CATSDPHRGQSTDTQYF

d_gene: NA
j_gene: TRBJ2-1
abundance: few
v_gene: TRBV27
CDR3nt: TGTGCCAGCAGTTTGATCGGCGATGAGCAGTTCTTC
CDR3aa: CASSLIGDEQFF

d_gene: NA
j_gene: TRBJ2-7
abundance: NA
v_gene: TRBV29-1
CDR3nt: TGCAGCGTCGCGTTCAGGAGCATCACCTACGAGCAGTACTTC
CDR3aa: CSVAFRSITYEQYF

d_gene: NA
j_gene: TRBJ1-2
abundance: few
v_gene: TRBV29-1
CDR3nt: TGCAGCGTTAGCCCGGTGGGGTATGGCTACACCTTC
CDR3aa: CSVSPVGYGYTF

d_gene: NA
j_gene: TRBJ2-7
abundance: few
v_gene: TRBV20-1
CDR3nt: TGCAGTGCCAACTCCTTTGAGCAGTACTTC
CDR3aa: CSANSFEQYF

d_gene: NA
j_gene: TRBJ2-5
abundance: few
v_gene: TRBV27
CDR3nt: TGTGCCAGCAGTTTATCGTGGAGATCAGAGACCCAGTACTTC
CDR3aa: CASSLSWRSETQYF

d_gene: TRBD1
j_gene: TRBJ1-5
abundance: many
v_gene: TRBV20-1
CDR3nt: TGCAGTGCTAGAGATGCGGCAGGGGGCTATGGCAATCAGCCCCAGCATTTT
CDR3aa: CSARDAAGGYGNQPQHF

d_gene: TRBD2
j_gene: TRBJ2-1
abundance: NA
v_gene: TRBV27
CDR3nt: TGTGCCAGCAGTTTATCGCTAGCGGGAGCTTATGAGCAGTTCTTC
CDR3aa: CASSLSLAGAYEQFF

d_gene: TRBD1
j_gene: TRBJ2-3
abundance: NA
v_gene: TRBV12-3/TRBV12-4
CDR3nt: TGTGCCAGCAGCGATCACAGGGGCCCAGATACGCAGTATTTT
CDR3aa: CASSDHRGPDTQYF

d_gene: NA
j_gene: TRBJ1-5
abundance: many
v_gene: TRBV20-1
CDR3nt: TGCAGTGCCTCCCGGCTTAATCAGCCCCAGCATTTT
CDR3aa: CSASRLNQPQHF

d_gene: NA
j_gene: TRBJ1-5
abundance: NA
v_gene: TRBV20-1
CDR3nt: TGCAGTGCTAGTCAAGATCAGCCCCAGCATTTT
CDR3aa: CSASQDQPQHF

d_gene: TRBD2
j_gene: TRBJ2-1
abundance: many
v_gene: TRBV6-5
CDR3nt: TGTGCCAGCAGAAAGAGACACCAACTAGCGGGGGGGCTGTACAATGAGCAGTTCTTC
CDR3aa: CASRKRHQLAGGLYNEQFF

d_gene: NA
j_gene: TRBJ1-1
abundance: NA
v_gene: TRBV6-5
CDR3nt: TGTGCCAGCAGTTACTCGTGGGGAGGGAACACTGAAGCTTTCTTT
CDR3aa: CASSYSWGGNTEAFF

d_gene: TRBD1
j_gene: TRBJ2-2
abundance: few
v_gene: TRBV6-1
CDR3nt: TGTGCCAGCAGTAGCCGGGACAGGGTGGGCACCGGGGAGCTGTTTTTT
CDR3aa: CASSSRDRVGTGELFF

d_gene: NA
j_gene: TRBJ1-5
abundance: NA
v_gene: TRBV28
CDR3nt: TGTGCCAGCAGTTCGGTCGGGGCAGGTCCTCAGCCCCAGCATTTT
CDR3aa: CASSSVGAGPQPQHF

d_gene: TRBD2
j_gene: TRBJ2-7
abundance: few
v_gene: TRBV10-3
CDR3nt: TGTGCCATCAGTGAGACTAGCGGGAGTCTCTACGAGCAGTACTTC
CDR3aa: CAISETSGSLYEQYF

d_gene: NA
j_gene: TRBJ1-5
abundance: many
v_gene: TRBV12-3/TRBV12-4
CDR3nt: TGTGCCAGCAGTTCCCCCAATCAGCCCCAGCATTTT
CDR3aa: CASSSPNQPQHF

d_gene: TRBD1
j_gene: TRBJ2-7
abundance: NA
v_gene: TRBV5-1
CDR3nt: TGCGCCAGCAGCTTGCCCCGGGACAGGGGGAGCGAGCAGTACTTC
CDR3aa: CASSLPRDRGSEQYF

d_gene: NA
j_gene: TRBJ1-5
abundance: few
v_gene: TRBV6-2/TRBV6-3
CDR3nt: TGTGCCAGCAGGGACCGAGTCTGGAATCAGCCCCAGCATTTT
CDR3aa: CASRDRVWNQPQHF

d_gene: NA
j_gene: TRBJ2-5
abundance: NA
v_gene: TRBV7-9
CDR3nt: TGTGCCAGCAGCAAAACGGGACTCCGGGAGACCCAGTACTTC
CDR3aa: CASSKTGLRETQYF

d_gene: NA
j_gene: TRBJ2-5
abundance: NA
v_gene: TRBV28
CDR3nt: TGTGCCTCCCAAAGCGGGACCCAGTACTTC
CDR3aa: CASQSGTQYF

d_gene: TRBD2
j_gene: TRBJ2-3
abundance: NA
v_gene: TRBV10-2
CDR3nt: TGCGCCAGCAGGGGATTAGCGGGGGGGCTGAGAGATACGCAGTATTTT
CDR3aa: CASRGLAGGLRDTQYF

d_gene: TRBD1
j_gene: TRBJ1-5
abundance: NA
v_gene: TRBV6-2/TRBV6-3
CDR3nt: TGTGCCAGCGGACAGGTCAATCAGCCCCAGCATTTT
CDR3aa: CASGQVNQPQHF

d_gene: NA
j_gene: TRBJ1-3
abundance: few
v_gene: TRBV9
CDR3nt: TGTGCCAGCAGCGTACAGGGCGGTATGAACACCATATATTTT
CDR3aa: CASSVQGGMNTIYF

d_gene: NA
j_gene: TRBJ2-7
abundance: many
v_gene: TRBV30
CDR3nt: TGTGCCTGGAAAGGGCGGCCCGCCGAGCAGTACTTC
CDR3aa: CAWKGRPAEQYF

d_gene: NA
j_gene: TRBJ1-6
abundance: NA
v_gene: TRBV6-2/TRBV6-3
CDR3nt: TGTGCCAGCAGTTACAGGGAGAAAAATTCACCCCTCCACTTT
CDR3aa: CASSYREKNSPLHF

d_gene: NA
j_gene: TRBJ1-1
abundance: few
v_gene: TRBV9
CDR3nt: TGTGCCAGCAGCGAAGGGCCCTGGGACAACGGCAACACTGAAGCTTTCTTT
CDR3aa: CASSEGPWDNGNTEAFF

d_gene: NA
j_gene: TRBJ2-1
abundance: few
v_gene: TRBV7-9
CDR3nt: TGTGCCAGCAGCTTCGTATCGTCAGGGCTTATGTATGAGCAGTTCTTC
CDR3aa: CASSFVSSGLMYEQFF

d_gene: NA
j_gene: TRBJ2-2
abundance: many
v_gene: TRBV5-1
CDR3nt: TGCGCCAGCAGCCTCGATCCCCACGGGGAGCTGTTTTTT
CDR3aa: CASSLDPHGELFF

d_gene: TRBD2
j_gene: TRBJ2-1
abundance: NA
v_gene: TRBV19
CDR3nt: TGTGCCAGAAGTATAGATACCGGGAGGGCCGGTATCGTACAGTTCTTC
CDR3aa: CARSIDTGRAGIVQFF

d_gene: NA
j_gene: TRBJ1-1
abundance: many
v_gene: TRBV13
CDR3nt: TGTGCCAGCAGCCCACGGACGGCTGAAGCTTTCTTT
CDR3aa: CASSPRTAEAFF

d_gene: NA
j_gene: TRBJ1-2
abundance: few
v_gene: TRBV20-1
CDR3nt: TGCAGTGCTATGGGGGAAAATTATGGCTACACCTTC
CDR3aa: CSAMGENYGYTF

d_gene: TRBD1
j_gene: TRBJ2-2
abundance: many
v_gene: TRBV12-3/TRBV12-4
CDR3nt: TGTGCCAGCAGTCCCAAGGACAGGTCAAGAACCGGGGAGCTGTTTTTT
CDR3aa: CASSPKDRSRTGELFF

d_gene: TRBD1
j_gene: TRBJ2-1
abundance: NA
v_gene: TRBV5-5
CDR3nt: TGTGCCAGCAGTGCGGGACAGGGAATCTACAATGAGCAGTTCTTC
CDR3aa: CASSAGQGIYNEQFF